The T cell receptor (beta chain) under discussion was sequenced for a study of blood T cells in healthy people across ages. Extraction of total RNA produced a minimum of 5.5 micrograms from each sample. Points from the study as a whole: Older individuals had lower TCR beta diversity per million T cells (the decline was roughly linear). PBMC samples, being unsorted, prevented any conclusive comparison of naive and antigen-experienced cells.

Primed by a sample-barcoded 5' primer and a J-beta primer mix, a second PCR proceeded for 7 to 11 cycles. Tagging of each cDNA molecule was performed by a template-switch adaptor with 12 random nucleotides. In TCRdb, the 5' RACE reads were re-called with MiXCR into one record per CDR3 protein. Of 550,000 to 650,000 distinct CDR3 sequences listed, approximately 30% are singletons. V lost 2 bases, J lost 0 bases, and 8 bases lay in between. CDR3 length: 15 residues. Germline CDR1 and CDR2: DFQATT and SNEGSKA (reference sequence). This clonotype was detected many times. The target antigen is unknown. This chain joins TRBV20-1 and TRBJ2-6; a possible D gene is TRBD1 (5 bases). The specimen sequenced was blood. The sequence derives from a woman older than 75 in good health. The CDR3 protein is CSARSGNSGANVLTF. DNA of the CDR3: TGCAGTGCTAGATCAGGGAACTCTGGGGCCAACGTCCTGACTTTC.